Below are 22 T cell receptor beta chains sequenced from a single sample in a study of CD8+ T cells in alopecia areata. RNA was isolated and reverse transcribed to cDNA, the sequencing template. The table came from immunoSEQ multiplex PCR; TCRdb's copy has only in-frame clones and leaves some out. The sample has some 150,000 clones; around 55% are singletons. Sequenced material: CD8+ T cells sorted from blood, taken at week 0. The source is a human donor with alopecia areata.

The J gene is TRBJ1-2, the V gene TRBV9, with a weak D call TRBD1 (5 bases). With 0 bases removed from V and 0 bases from J, the gap between germline ends came to 9 bases. Germline values: CDR1 SGDLS, CDR2 YYNGEE. This CDR3 comprises 15 residues. The CDR3 protein is CASSVVGDANYGYTF. The CDR3 bases are TGTGCCAGCAGCGTAGTGGGGGACGCTAACTATGGCTACACCTTC.

The chain is built from TRBV9 and TRBJ1-2; unclear D gene. This CDR3 spans 14 amino acids. Trimming took 0 bases from V and 2 from J, leaving 8 bases between them. From germline, CDR1 is SGDLS and CDR2 YYNGEE. The CDR3 here is CASSVADGNYGYTF. In DNA, the CDR3 is TGTGCCAGCAGCGTAGCCGATGGAAACTATGGCTACACCTTC.

This clone was counted between two and nine times. The chain uses TRBV29-1 and TRBJ2-7; possibly TRBD1 or TRBD2 for D (5 bases each). The CDR3 extends over 12 amino acids. Trimming took 6 bases from V and 5 from J, leaving 14 bases between them. Germline values: CDR1 SQVTM, CDR2 ANQGSEA. CDR3 protein: CSVFGDENEQYF. CDR3 DNA: TGCAGCGTGTTCGGGGACGAAAACGAGCAGTACTTC.

J is TRBJ2-3 and V is TRBV7-8, with D possibly matching TRBD1 (6 bases). The CDR3 is made up of 16 amino acids. Trimming left V 1 base short and J 0 bases short, with 11 bases between. Germline V gives CDR1 SGHVS, CDR2 FQNEAQ. The CDR3 sequence is CASSLVRGTSTDTQYF. The CDR3 DNA reads TGTGCCAGCAGCTTAGTGAGGGGGACGAGCACAGATACGCAGTATTTT.

This chain connects TRBV30 to TRBJ2-7, with TRBD2 matching 9 bases. Germline CDR1 is GTSNPN and CDR2 is SVGIG (reference sequence). The CDR3 runs 15 residues. V was clipped by 0 bases and J by 0 bases; unmatched bases: 3. CDR3 nucleotide sequence: TGTGCCTGGAGTGTTGGTAGCGGGGGCTCCTACGAGCAGTACTTC. This encodes CAWSVGSGGSYEQYF.

The chain employs TRBV6-5 and TRBJ1-1; D gene unclear. Trimming shortened V by 7 bases and J by 4 bases, and 7 bases separated the two germline ends. Germline values: CDR1 MNHEY, CDR2 SVGAGI. The CDR3 covers 11 residues. The CDR3 coding sequence is TGTGCCAGCATACTAGGCACTGAAGCTTTCTTT. Amino acid sequence: CASILGTEAFF.

J is TRBJ1-6 and V is TRBV7-9; tentatively, D is TRBD1 (5 bases). In germline, CDR1 is SEHNR, CDR2 FQNEAQ (reference sequence). The CDR3 sequence is 13 residues long. V lost 5 bases and J 7 bases, leaving 9 bases between the germline ends. The CDR3 loop is CASSDDRNSPLHF. In DNA, the CDR3 is TGTGCCAGCAGCGACGACAGAAATTCACCCCTCCACTTT. Looking up the rest from reference TRBV7-9 and TRBJ1-6 gives the full variable domain: DTGVSQNPRHKITKRGQNVTFRCDPISEHNRLYWYRQTLGQGPEFLTYFQNEAQLEKSRLLSDRFSAERPKGSFSTLEIQRTEQGDSAMYLCASSDDRNSPLHFGNGTRLTVT.

This clone was seen a handful of times. This chain links TRBV10-1 with TRBJ1-4; D is ambiguous. CDR3 length equals 14 residues. V was shortened by 5 bases and J by 0 bases, with 7 bases between the two germline ends. Germline-derived CDR1 and CDR2 are WNHNN and SYGVQD (reference sequence). The CDR3 DNA reads as TGCGCCAGCAGTTCCGGTCCAACTAATGAAAAACTGTTTTTT. Translating it yields CASSSGPTNEKLFF.

This clone was counted between two and nine times. V usage is TRBV30 and J usage is TRBJ2-1; 8 bases agree with TRBD2. V lost 3 bases to trimming and J lost 4 bases; unmatched junction nucleotides: 5. Germline V gene sequence: CDR1 GTSNPN, CDR2 SVGIG (reference sequence). The CDR3 contains 14 residues. The CDR3 nucleotides are TGTGCCTGGAGCACGGGGGGGAGTTACAATGAGCAGTTCTTC. This sequence encodes CAWSTGGSYNEQFF.

The sample holds a few counts of this clone. CDR3 nucleotides: TGTGCTAGTGGACCCGCAGGGTCCCGGGGAACCGGGGAGCTGTTTTTT. Protein sequence: CASGPAGSRGTGELFF. V gene TRBV12-5 combines with J gene TRBJ2-2; D possibly matches TRBD1 or TRBD2 (5 bases each). Per germline, CDR1 LGHNT and CDR2 FRNRAP. The CDR3 extends over 16 amino acids. Trimming took 6 bases from V and 5 from J, leaving 19 bases between them.

This clone was counted between two and nine times. A junction boundary mismatches the germline segment, possibly from a read error. Here the CDR3 DNA reads TGCAGCGTGGAAGGGACAGGGATCGGGAACACCGGGGAGCTGTTTTTT. It is translated as CSVEGTGIGNTGELFF. The chain links TRBV29-1 to TRBJ2-2, with 9 bases that match TRBD1. CDR1 and CDR2 from the germline V gene are SQVTM and ANQGSEA. CDR3 size: 16 residues.

CDR3 sequence reads: CASGSGGNQPQHF. CDR3 DNA: TGTGCCAGCGGCTCTGGTGGCAATCAGCCCCAGCATTTT. The chain carries TRBV2 and TRBJ1-5; no clear D gene. This CDR3 has 13 amino acids. Germline V gene sequence: CDR1 SNHLY, CDR2 FYNNEI. Trimming shortened V by 8 bases and J by 2 bases, and 10 bases separated the two germline ends.

The chain is built from TRBV7-9 and TRBJ1-1; D unresolved. Looked up from germline, CDR1 is SEHNR and CDR2 is FQNEAQ (reference sequence). V lost 6 bases to trimming and J lost 1 base, with 9 bases between them. The CDR3 contains 13 residues. CDR3 nucleotide sequence: TGTGCCAGCAGACGCCCGGGGAACACTGAAGCTTTCTTT. As protein: CASRRPGNTEAFF.

The chain joins TRBV4-3 to TRBJ2-1; D may be TRBD1 or TRBD2 (5 bases each). The CDR3 runs 16 residues. Germline lookup yields CDR1 LGHNA and CDR2 YSLEER. The V and J ends lost 0 bases and 8 bases respectively, with 17 bases between them. CDR3 nucleotides: TGCGCCAGCAGCCAAGAGAAGGGGAGTTTTTCGGATGAGCAGTTCTTC. Translating gives CASSQEKGSFSDEQFF.

The rearrangement uses TRBV5-1 and TRBJ1-4; TRBD1 is a possible D gene (6 bases). The CDR3 runs 14 residues. V was shortened by 6 bases and J by 4 bases, with 13 bases between the two germline ends. Germline CDR1 and CDR2: SGHRS and YFSETQ. The CDR3 loop reads CASKNRDVNEKLFF. In DNA, the CDR3 is TGCGCCAGCAAGAACAGGGATGTTAATGAAAAACTGTTTTTT.

V is TRBV4-1 and J is TRBJ1-2; D call uncertain. This CDR3 is built from 13 residues. Looked up from germline, CDR1 is MGHRA and CDR2 is YSYEKL. Trimming removed 1 base from V and 4 bases from J, with 7 bases in between. The CDR3 DNA sequence: TGCGCCAGCAGCCAAGTCTCAACCTATGGCTACACCTTC. This translates into CASSQVSTYGYTF.

This sequence joins TRBV2 and TRBJ2-7; 8 bases fit TRBD1. The CDR3 spans 16 residues. The trim removed 3 bases at V and 2 bases at J, leaving 9 bases unmatched. Germline assignment: CDR1 SNHLY and CDR2 FYNNEI. CDR3 amino acids: CASSEAGGQDAYEQYF. The DNA of the CDR3 is TGTGCCAGCAGTGAGGCCGGGGGACAGGATGCCTACGAGCAGTACTTC.

The J gene is TRBJ1-2, the V gene TRBV29-1; D is ambiguous. Trimming pared 0 bases from V and 1 base from J, leaving 9 bases between. The CDR3 runs to 14 residues. Germline values: CDR1 SQVTM, CDR2 ANQGSEA. The CDR3, as DNA: TGCAGCGTTGAAGATCGTACGGGTAACTATGGCTACACCTTC. It yields the protein CSVEDRTGNYGYTF. The full variable domain, its missing parts supplied by reference TRBV29-1 and TRBJ1-2, is SAVISQKPSRDICQRGTSLTIQCQVDSQVTMMFWYRQQPGQSLTLIATANQGSEATYESGFVIDKFPISRPNLTFSTLTVSNMSPEDSSIYLCSVEDRTGNYGYTFGSGTRLTVV.

V gene TRBV13 combines with J gene TRBJ2-7, with 9 bases that match TRBD1. The CDR3 contains 14 residues. After removal of 6 bases from V and 7 bases from J, the junction contained 10 bases not matched to a gene. Germline assignment: CDR1 PRHDT and CDR2 FYEKMQ (reference sequence). The CDR3, as DNA: TGTGCCAGCAGTTACGGGACAGGGAGGCGAGAGCAGTACTTC. Translation gives CASSYGTGRREQYF.

This chain uses TRBV30 with TRBJ1-1, with no clear D. The V gene's germline CDR1 is GTSNPN and CDR2 SVGIG (reference sequence). V shed 2 bases and J shed 2 bases, with 12 bases lying between them. The length of the CDR3 is 14 residues. CDR3 protein: CAWSTTGRNTEAFF. CDR3 nucleotide sequence: TGTGCCTGGAGTACCACCGGGAGAAACACTGAAGCTTTCTTT. The full variable domain, with the rest looked up from reference TRBV30 and TRBJ1-1, is SQTIHQWPATLVQPVGSPLSLECTVEGTSNPNLYWYRQAAGRGLQLLFYSVGIGQISSEVPQNLSASRPQDRQFILSSKKLLLSDSGFYLCAWSTTGRNTEAFFGQGTRLTVV.

In regard to this clone: This specimen includes other DNA sequences encoding the same CDR3. V usage is TRBV4-3 and J usage is TRBJ1-2, with unresolved D. Trimming removed 0 bases from V and 2 bases from J, with 7 bases in between. Germline assignment: CDR1 LGHNA and CDR2 YSLEER. This CDR3 is built from 14 residues. CDR3 amino acids: CASSQDGGNYGYTF. CDR3 in DNA: TGCGCCAGCAGCCAAGACGGAGGGAACTATGGCTACACCTTC.

V is TRBV27 and J is TRBJ2-3, with D unresolved. There are 13 residues in the CDR3. V shed 7 bases and J shed 2 bases, with 10 bases lying between them. The germline V gene has CDR1 MNHEY and CDR2 SMNVEV (reference sequence). CDR3 sequence reads: CASTDPFTDTQYF. Here the CDR3 DNA reads TGTGCCAGCACCGATCCCTTCACAGATACGCAGTATTTT.